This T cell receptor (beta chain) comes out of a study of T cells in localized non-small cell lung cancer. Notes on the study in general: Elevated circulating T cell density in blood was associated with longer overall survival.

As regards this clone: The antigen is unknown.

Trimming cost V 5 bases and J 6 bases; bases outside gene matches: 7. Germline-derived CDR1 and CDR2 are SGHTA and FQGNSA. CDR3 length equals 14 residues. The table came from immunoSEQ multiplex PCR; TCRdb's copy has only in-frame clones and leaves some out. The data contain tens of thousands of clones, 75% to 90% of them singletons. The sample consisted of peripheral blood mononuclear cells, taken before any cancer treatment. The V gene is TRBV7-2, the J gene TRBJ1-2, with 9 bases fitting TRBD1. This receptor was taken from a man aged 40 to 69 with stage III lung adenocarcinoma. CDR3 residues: CASSLRDRADGYTF. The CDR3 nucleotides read TGTGCCAGCAGCCTCCGGGACAGGGCTGATGGCTACACCTTC.